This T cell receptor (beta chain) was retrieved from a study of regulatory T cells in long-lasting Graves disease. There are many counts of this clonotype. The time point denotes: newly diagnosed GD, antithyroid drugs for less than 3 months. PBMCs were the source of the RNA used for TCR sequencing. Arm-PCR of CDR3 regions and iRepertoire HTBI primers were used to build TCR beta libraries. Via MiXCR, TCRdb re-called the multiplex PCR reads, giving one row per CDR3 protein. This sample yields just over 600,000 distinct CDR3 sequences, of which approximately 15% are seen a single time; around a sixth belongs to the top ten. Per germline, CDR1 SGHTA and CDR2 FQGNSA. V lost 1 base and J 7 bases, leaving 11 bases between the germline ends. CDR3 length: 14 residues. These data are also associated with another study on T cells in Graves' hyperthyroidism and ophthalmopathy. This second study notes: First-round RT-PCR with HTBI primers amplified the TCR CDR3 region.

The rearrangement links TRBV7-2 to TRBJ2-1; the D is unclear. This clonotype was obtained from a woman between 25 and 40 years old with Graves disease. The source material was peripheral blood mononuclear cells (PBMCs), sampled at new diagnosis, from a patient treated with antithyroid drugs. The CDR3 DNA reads TGTGCCAGCAGCTTAGATCTAGTCTGGAATGAGCAGTTCTTC. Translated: CASSLDLVWNEQFF.